This T cell receptor (beta chain) was found in a study of CD8+ T cells in alopecia areata. Note on this clone: The antigen is undetermined.

V lost 0 bases and J 8 bases, leaving 13 bases between the germline ends. The CDR3 runs 13 residues. Per the germline V gene, CDR1 is GTSNPN and CDR2 is SVGIG (reference sequence). Study findings and constraints: In patients, TCRs were shared less clearly than in mice, and HLA may possibly be involved. Elevated clonality characterized lesional scalp relative to normal scalp, particularly in alopecia totalis/universalis.

cDNA serving as the sequencing template came from extracted, reverse transcribed RNA. Method: immunoSEQ multiplex PCR; TCRdb's copy keeps in-frame clones and lacks some. There are about 200,000 clones in the sample; just over 55% occur only once, and 4% to 6% lies in the top ten. PBMCs provided sorted CD4+ and CD8+ T cells. This sequence was found in a human donor in good health. The specimen sequenced was CD8+ T cells sorted from blood. The rearrangement uses TRBV30 and TRBJ1-2, with TRBD1 as a possible D gene (6 bases). In nucleotides, the CDR3 is TGTGCCTGGAGTGTACCGGGGGGCCAGGGCTACACCTTC. As protein: CAWSVPGGQGYTF.